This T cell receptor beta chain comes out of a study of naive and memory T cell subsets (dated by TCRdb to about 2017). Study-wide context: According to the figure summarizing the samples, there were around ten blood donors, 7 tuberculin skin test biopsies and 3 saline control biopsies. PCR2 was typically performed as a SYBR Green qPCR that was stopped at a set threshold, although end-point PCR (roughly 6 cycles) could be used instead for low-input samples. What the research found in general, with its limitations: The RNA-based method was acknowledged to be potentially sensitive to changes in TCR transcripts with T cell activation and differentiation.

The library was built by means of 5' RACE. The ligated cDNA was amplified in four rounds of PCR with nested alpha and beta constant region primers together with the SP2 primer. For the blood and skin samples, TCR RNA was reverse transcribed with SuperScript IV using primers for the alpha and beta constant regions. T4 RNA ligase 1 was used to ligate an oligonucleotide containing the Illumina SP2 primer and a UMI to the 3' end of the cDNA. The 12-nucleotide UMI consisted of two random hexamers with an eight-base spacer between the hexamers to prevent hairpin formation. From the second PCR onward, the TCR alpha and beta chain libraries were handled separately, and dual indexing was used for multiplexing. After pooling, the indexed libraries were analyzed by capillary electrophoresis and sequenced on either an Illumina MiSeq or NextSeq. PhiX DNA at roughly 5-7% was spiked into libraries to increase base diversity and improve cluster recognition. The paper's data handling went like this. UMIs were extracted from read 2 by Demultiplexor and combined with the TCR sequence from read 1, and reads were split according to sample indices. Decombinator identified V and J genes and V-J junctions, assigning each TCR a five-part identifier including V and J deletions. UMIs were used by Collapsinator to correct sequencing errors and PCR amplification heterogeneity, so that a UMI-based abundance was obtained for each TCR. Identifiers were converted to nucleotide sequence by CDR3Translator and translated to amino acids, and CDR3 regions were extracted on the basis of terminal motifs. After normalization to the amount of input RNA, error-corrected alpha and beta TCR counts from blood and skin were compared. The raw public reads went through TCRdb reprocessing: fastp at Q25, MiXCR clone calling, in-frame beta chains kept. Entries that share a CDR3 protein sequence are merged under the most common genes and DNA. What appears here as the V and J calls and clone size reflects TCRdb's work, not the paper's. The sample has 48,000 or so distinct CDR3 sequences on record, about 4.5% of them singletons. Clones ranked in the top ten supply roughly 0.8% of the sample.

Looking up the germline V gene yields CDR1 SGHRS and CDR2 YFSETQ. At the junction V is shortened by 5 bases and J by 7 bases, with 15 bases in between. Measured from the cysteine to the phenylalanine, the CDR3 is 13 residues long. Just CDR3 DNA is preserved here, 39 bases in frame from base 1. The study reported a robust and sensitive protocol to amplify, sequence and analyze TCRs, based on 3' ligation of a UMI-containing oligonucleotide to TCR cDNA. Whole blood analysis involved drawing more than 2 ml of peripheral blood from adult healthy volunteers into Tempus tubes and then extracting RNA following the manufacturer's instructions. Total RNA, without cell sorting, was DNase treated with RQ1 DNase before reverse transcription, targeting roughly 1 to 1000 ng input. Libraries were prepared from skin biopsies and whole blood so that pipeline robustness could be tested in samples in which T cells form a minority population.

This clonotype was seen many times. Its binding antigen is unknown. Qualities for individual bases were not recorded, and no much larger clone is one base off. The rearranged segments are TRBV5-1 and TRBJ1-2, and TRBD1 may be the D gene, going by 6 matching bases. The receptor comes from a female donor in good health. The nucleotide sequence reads TGCGCCAGCAGACGGACAGAGTCAAGTGGCTACACCTTC. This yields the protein CASRRTESSGYTF.